The T cell receptor (beta chain) described here comes from a study of regulatory T cells in long-lasting Graves disease. The sample's time point: newly diagnosed GD, antithyroid drugs for less than 3 months. Generation of the TCR library employed RNA extracted from PBMCs. This clonotype was seen many times. Through Arm-PCR of CDR3 regions and iRepertoire HTBI primers, TCR beta libraries were built. TCRdb recomputed calls from the multiplex PCR reads with MiXCR, one row per CDR3 protein. The sample lists under 300,000 distinct CDR3 sequences; 18% were seen once. Looked up from germline, CDR1 is SGHTA and CDR2 is FQGNSA. The CDR3 contains 15 residues. V lost 4 bases and J 6 bases, leaving 13 bases between the germline ends.

Sequenced material: peripheral blood mononuclear cells (PBMCs), taken at new diagnosis, from a patient treated with antithyroid drugs. The gene calls are TRBV7-2 and TRBJ2-6; either TRBD1 or TRBD2 may fit D (5 bases each). This TCR derives from a female donor with Graves disease. The CDR3 region is CASSSPRGKANVLTF. DNA for the CDR3: TGTGCCAGCAGCTCCCCCCGGGGCAAGGCCAACGTCCTGACTTTC.